Below, one T cell receptor (beta chain) is given with its context. The antigen remains unidentified. The sample is drawn from a study of cytomegalovirus exposure and HLA in healthy donors. General study results and limits: A later analysis showed TCR association rates differing by HLA locus, peaking at DRB1 and lowest at HLA-C. Rare TCR sequences predominated, though certain public TCRs were found in many donors. There were approximately 150 TCR beta chains listed as cytomegalovirus-associated. Per published accounts, TCR beta sequences correctly predicted the HLA-A and HLA-B alleles of most subjects.

The germline V gene has CDR1 MDHEN and CDR2 SYDVKM. Trimming removed 3 bases from V and 6 bases from J, with 12 bases in between. CDR3 size: 14 residues. This PCR relied on a set of 60 Vbeta primers and 13 Jbeta primers. This table comes from immunoSEQ multiplex PCR, and its TCRdb copy is limited to in-frame clones, with some not included. The sample holds 90,000 to 130,000 clones. The J gene is TRBJ1-5, the V gene TRBV28; D is possibly TRBD1 (6 bases). This TCR derives from a man aged 25-45 years in good health and CMV-seronegative. Material for sequencing was PBMCs. CDR3 loop: CASSFLDSLQPQHF. The CDR3 nucleotides are TGTGCCAGCAGTTTTTTGGACAGTCTTCAGCCCCAGCATTTT.